A single sample is the source of the 19 T cell receptor beta chains below, sequenced in a study of response to subunit inactivated influenza vaccine. A single record per CDR3 protein comes from TCRdb applying MiXCR to the RT-PCR reads. The sample lists about 620,000 distinct CDR3 sequences, about 11% occurring once. The sample was also linked to a second study, of T cells expressing NK-cell markers. That work states: A 5'RACE template switching approach incorporating UMIs was used to make TCR beta cDNA.

Sequencing was performed on PBMCs from blood, taken on the day of vaccination. Receptor source: a man aged 45-60 years who received an inactivated influenza vaccine.

This clonotype was seen ten or more times. V is TRBV4-3 and J is TRBJ1-2; D unclear. The germline V gene has CDR1 LGHNA and CDR2 YSLEER. This CDR3 has 13 residues. V was clipped by 1 base and J by 4 bases, with 7 bases between them. The CDR3 reads CASSQGGGYGYTF. CDR3 coding DNA: TGCGCCAGCAGCCAAGGCGGTGGCTATGGCTACACCTTC.

This clonotype was observed a handful of times. V usage is TRBV29-1 and J usage is TRBJ1-1; 7 bases line up with TRBD1. CDR3 length equals 13 residues. The ends lost 5 bases at V and 0 bases at J; junction bases unmatched: 3. Per the germline V gene, CDR1 is SQVTM and CDR2 is ANQGSEA. The CDR3 bases are TGCAGCGTTTTGGGACAGTTGAACACTGAAGCTTTCTTT. Amino acid sequence: CSVLGQLNTEAFF.

This clonotype was counted between two and nine times. The gene calls are TRBV6-2 or TRBV6-3 and TRBJ1-2; the match to TRBD1 covers 7 bases. Unmatched junction bases numbered 15, after V lost 6 bases and J lost 8 bases. This CDR3 contains 15 residues. Germline V gene lookup returns CDR1 MNHEY and CDR2 SVGEGT. The CDR3 DNA follows: TGTGCCAGCAGCAGTTATAGGCGACAGGGCGGCGGCTACACCTTC. Its protein is CASSSYRRQGGGYTF.

In its sample, this clonotype was seen a few times. The chain is built from TRBV9 and TRBJ2-1, with no clear D. The ends were cut back, 0 bases at V and 0 bases at J, with 7 bases in the middle. CDR3 size: 15 residues. Germline V gene lookup returns CDR1 SGDLS and CDR2 YYNGEE. CDR3 region: CASSVARVSYNEQFF. DNA of the CDR3: TGTGCCAGCAGCGTAGCTAGAGTCTCCTACAATGAGCAGTTCTTC.

The chain uses TRBV6-1 and TRBJ2-3; maybe TRBD2 (5 bases). From germline, CDR1 is MNHNS and CDR2 SASEGT. Trimming cost V 6 bases and J 4 bases, with 14 bases left between them. This CDR3 is built from 14 residues. The CDR3 DNA reads as TGTGCCAGCAGCTCAATCCCCGGGGCAGATACGCAGTATTTT. Protein sequence: CASSSIPGADTQYF.

In its sample, this clonotype was seen a few times. The chain combines TRBV6-5 with TRBJ1-2, with D possibly matching TRBD1 (5 bases). V gave up 5 bases and J gave up 4 bases, with 17 bases separating them. CDR1 is MNHEY and CDR2 is SVGAGI in the germline V gene. The CDR3 is 15 amino acids. DNA of the CDR3: TGTGCCAGCAGTATACAACTGGGACCGATCTATGGCTACACCTTC. It yields the protein CASSIQLGPIYGYTF.

This clonotype was seen only a few times. This chain connects TRBV28 to TRBJ1-4; 7 bases are a match to TRBD1. The CDR3 length is 14 residues. Looked up from germline, CDR1 is MDHEN and CDR2 is SYDVKM. Unmatched junction bases numbered 9, after V lost 11 bases and J lost 3 bases. The chain's CDR3 is CALSDRSSNEKLFF. The CDR3 region has the DNA TGTGCCTTGTCGGACAGGTCCTCTAATGAAAAACTGTTTTTT.

The V gene is TRBV25-1, the J gene TRBJ1-5, with TRBD1 identical over 7 bases. This CDR3 region has 15 residues. CDR1 and CDR2 (germline): MGHDK, SYGVNS. The DNA for the CDR3 is TGTGGGCCTGACAGGGCCCGCAGCCGCAATCAGCCCCAGCATTTT. This sequence encodes CGPDRARSRNQPQHF.

This clonotype has a handful of counts. The genes are TRBV20-1 and TRBJ2-1; D possibly corresponds to TRBD2 (6 bases). The germline V and J ends were trimmed by 0 bases and 8 bases, with 17 bases remaining between them. The CDR3 sequence is 15 residues long. The germline V gene encodes CDR1 DFQATT and CDR2 SNEGSKA (reference sequence). CDR3 region: CSAREARDFGHEQFF. CDR3 bases: TGCAGTGCTAGAGAGGCCCGGGACTTCGGTCATGAGCAGTTCTTC.

The rearrangement uses TRBV11-2 and TRBJ2-7, with D perhaps being TRBD1 or TRBD2 (5 bases each). From germline, CDR1 is SGHAT and CDR2 FQNNGV. The CDR3 sequence is 13 residues long. Trimming shortened V by 9 bases and J by 2 bases, and 14 bases separated the two germline ends. This chain's CDR3 is CARTTGTTYEQYF. The CDR3 bases are TGTGCCAGAACTACCGGGACCACCTACGAGCAGTACTTC.

The chain links TRBV20-1 to TRBJ2-3; 8 bases agree with TRBD2. The CDR3 covers 15 residues. Trimming removed 1 base from V and 6 bases from J; junction bases left unmatched: 9. Germline V gene lookup returns CDR1 DFQATT and CDR2 SNEGSKA (reference sequence). The CDR3 nucleotides are TGCAGTGCTAGAGGCGGCGGTCTAGCGGGCGATACGCAGTATTTT. It yields the protein CSARGGGLAGDTQYF.

The chain employs TRBV5-1 and TRBJ2-2, with 9 bases aligning to TRBD1. The CDR3 sequence is 16 residues long. Per the germline V gene, CDR1 is SGHRS and CDR2 is YFSETQ. V shed 0 bases and J 5 bases; nucleotides not matched to a gene: 5. The CDR3 loop is CASSLGVQGATGELFF. DNA of the CDR3: TGCGCCAGCAGCTTGGGAGTACAGGGGGCTACCGGGGAGCTGTTTTTT.

The CDR3 DNA follows: TGCGCCAGCAGCCAAGGGCCTACTGGGACTGAAGCTTTCTTT. Amino acids: CASSQGPTGTEAFF. V gene TRBV4-1 combines with J gene TRBJ1-1; D unclear. The CDR3 contains 14 residues. V dropped 1 base and J dropped 5 bases, with 11 bases sitting between them. Germline CDR1 is MGHRA and CDR2 is YSYEKL.

There are a few counts of this clonotype. The V gene is TRBV24-1, the J gene TRBJ2-1; D gene unclear. Germline CDR1 KGHDR, CDR2 SFDVKD. V lost 6 bases to trimming and J lost 5 bases, with 4 bases between them. This CDR3 is 11 amino acids long. The CDR3 bases are TGTGCCACCAGTCTGGACAATGAGCAGTTCTTC. It encodes CATSLDNEQFF.

The genes are TRBV28 and TRBJ2-1; 7 nucleotides agree with TRBD1. CDR3 size: 17 residues. The ends lost 5 bases at V and 5 bases at J; junction bases unmatched: 15. CDR1 MDHEN and CDR2 SYDVKM come from the germline V gene. The DNA for the CDR3 is TGTGCCAGCAGTACGAACCCGGGACAGAGAACCAACAATGAGCAGTTCTTC. This sequence encodes CASSTNPGQRTNNEQFF.

With respect to this clonotype: Germline and junction disagree at one end, which may indicate a read error. The rearrangement links TRBV29-1 to TRBJ2-7, with 8 bases matching TRBD2. Germline V CDR1 and CDR2: SQVTM, ANQGSEA. The CDR3 consists of 13 residues. The CDR3 spells CSVSGGSSYDQYF. DNA of the CDR3: TGCAGCGTTTCGGGGGGGAGCTCCTACGATCAGTACTTC.

This clonotype was counted between two and nine times. The chain has TRBV12-3 or TRBV12-4 and TRBJ2-5; D gene ambiguous. The CDR3 is 14 amino acids. Trimming removed 3 bases at V and 2 bases at J, with 10 bases between. CDR3: CASSFLGKQETQYF. CDR3 nucleotide sequence: TGTGCCAGCAGTTTTTTGGGCAAGCAAGAGACCCAGTACTTC.

This clonotype has at least ten counts. The chain couples TRBV7-2 to TRBJ2-1, with D perhaps TRBD2 (5 bases). The CDR3 sequence is 15 residues long. V was trimmed by 1 base and J by 5 bases, leaving 12 bases between them. Germline values: CDR1 SGHTA, CDR2 FQGNSA. The CDR3 nucleotides are TGTGCCAGCAGCTTAGGTGGGAGCTGGGACAATGAGCAGTTCTTC. It encodes CASSLGGSWDNEQFF.

This sequence joins TRBV6-5 and TRBJ2-3; TRBD2 matches 10 bases. The ends lost 4 bases at V and 4 bases at J; junction bases unmatched: 2. The germline V gene encodes CDR1 MNHEY and CDR2 SVGAGI. The CDR3 is 14 amino acids. CDR3 protein: CASSSSGSADTQYF. DNA of the CDR3: TGTGCCAGCAGTTCTAGCGGGAGTGCAGATACGCAGTATTTT.